This T cell receptor (beta chain) was captured by sequencing in a study of monozygotic twins with inflammatory bowel disease. General study findings and limits: Fewer clonotypes were shared with others by IBD patients than by healthy twins, especially with disease activity. There was no way to distinguish the different T cell subtypes. Support for a single strong signal or clonotype associated with IBD was absent. IBD patients showed reduced TCRbeta diversity (inverse Simpson) versus healthy co-twins.

Germline lookup yields CDR1 LGHDT and CDR2 YNNKEL (reference sequence). The CDR3 covers 14 residues. TCRdb derives one entry per CDR3 protein from the 5' RACE reads, leaving out DNA. This table lists about 380,000 distinct CDR3 sequences. To note about this clonotype: Antigen: not known.

Sequenced input: blood. The sequence was collected from a human donor with ulcerative colitis or Crohn's disease, or a healthy co-twin of an affected twin (not recorded which). The genes are TRBV3-1 and TRBJ2-1; TCRdb calls TRBD2, which cannot be checked without DNA. The CDR3 sequence is CASSQPGGHNEQFF.